Below, one TCR beta chain is given with its context. The data originate from a study of blood T cell repertoires in COVID-19. Libraries were prepared by immunoSEQ multiplex PCR; TCRdb keeps only in-frame clonotypes and omits some of them. The sample has 450,000 or so clones, about 87% seen once. This CDR3 comprises 16 residues. Germline V CDR1 and CDR2: SGHTA, FQGNSA. Deletions cut 8 bases from V and 7 bases from J, with 26 bases between. The source is a man aged 18 to 29 with COVID-19, enrolled during active disease. The V call is TRBV7-2, the J call TRBJ1-1; D not certain. The material sequenced was peripheral blood. The CDR3 loop reads CASLPWALGVSNEAFF. In DNA, the CDR3 is TGTGCCAGCCTCCCTTGGGCCTTAGGCGTATCTAATGAAGCTTTCTTT.